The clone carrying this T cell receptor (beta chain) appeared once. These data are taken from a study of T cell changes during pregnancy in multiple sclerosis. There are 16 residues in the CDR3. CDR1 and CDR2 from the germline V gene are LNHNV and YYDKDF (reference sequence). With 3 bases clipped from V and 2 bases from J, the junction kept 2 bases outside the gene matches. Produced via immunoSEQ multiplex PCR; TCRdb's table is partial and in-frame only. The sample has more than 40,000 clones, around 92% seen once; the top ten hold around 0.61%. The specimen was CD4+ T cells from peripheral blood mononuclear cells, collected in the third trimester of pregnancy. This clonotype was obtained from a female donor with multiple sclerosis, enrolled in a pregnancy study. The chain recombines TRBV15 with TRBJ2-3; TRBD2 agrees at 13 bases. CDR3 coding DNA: TGTGCCACCAGCAGCGGGACTAGCGGGATCACAGATACGCAGTATTTT. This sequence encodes CATSSGTSGITDTQYF.